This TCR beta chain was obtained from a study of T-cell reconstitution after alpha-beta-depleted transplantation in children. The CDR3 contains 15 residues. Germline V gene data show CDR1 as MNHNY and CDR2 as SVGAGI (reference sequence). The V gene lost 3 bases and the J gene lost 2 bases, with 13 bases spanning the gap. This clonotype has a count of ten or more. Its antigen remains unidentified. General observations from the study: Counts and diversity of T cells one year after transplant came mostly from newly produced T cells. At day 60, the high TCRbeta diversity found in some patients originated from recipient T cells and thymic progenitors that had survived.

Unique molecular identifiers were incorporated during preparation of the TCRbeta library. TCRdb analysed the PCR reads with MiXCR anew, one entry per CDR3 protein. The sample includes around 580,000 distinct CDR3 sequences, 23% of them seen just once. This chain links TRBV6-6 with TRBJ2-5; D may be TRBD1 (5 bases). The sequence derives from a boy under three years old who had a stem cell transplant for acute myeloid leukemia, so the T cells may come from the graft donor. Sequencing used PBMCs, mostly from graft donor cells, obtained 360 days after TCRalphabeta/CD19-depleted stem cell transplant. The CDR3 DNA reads TGTGCCAGCAGTTATGAAAGGGGCCCGCAAGAGACCCAGTACTTC. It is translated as CASSYERGPQETQYF.